Below, 12 T cell receptor beta chains from the same sample are listed, as sequenced in a study of blood T cell repertoires in COVID-19. Sequenced by immunoSEQ multiplex PCR; TCRdb stores in-frame clones only, minus some. The table includes tens of thousands of clones, 87% detected once. Sequenced material: peripheral blood. The receptor set was obtained from a man aged 60-69 years with acute or convalescent COVID-19.

This clone was observed a single time. The chain joins TRBV7-8 to TRBJ1-5; TRBD1 is a possible D gene (6 bases). CDR3 length: 15 amino acids. V was clipped by 3 bases and J by 0 bases, with 9 bases between them. Germline V CDR1 and CDR2: SGHVS, FQNEAQ. The DNA of the CDR3 is TGTGCCAGCAGCTTGGACAGAACTAGCAATCAGCCCCAGCATTTT. This codes for CASSLDRTSNQPQHF.

This clone has more than one count but fewer than ten. V is TRBV2 and J is TRBJ1-1; no clear D gene. The CDR3 length is 12 residues. V was shortened by 6 bases and J by 3 bases, with 8 bases between the two germline ends. Germline CDR1 reads SNHLY; CDR2 reads FYNNEI. CDR3 in amino acids: CASRMPDTEAFF. Written as DNA, the CDR3 is TGTGCCAGCAGAATGCCGGACACTGAAGCTTTCTTT.

The chain couples TRBV5-4 to TRBJ1-3; the match to TRBD1 covers 8 bases. V shed 3 bases, J shed 4 bases, and the junction held 9 bases outside the gene matches. The CDR3 sequence is 16 residues long. Germline CDR1 is SGHNT and CDR2 is YYREEE (reference sequence). The CDR3 sequence is CASSSTFQGAGNTIYF. Written as DNA, the CDR3 is TGTGCCAGCAGCTCAACATTTCAGGGGGCAGGAAACACCATATATTTT.

The chain links TRBV30 to TRBJ1-5, with D unclear. The CDR3 has 14 amino acids. The V gene lost 0 bases and the J gene lost 3 bases, with 9 bases spanning the gap. Germline V gene data show CDR1 as GTSNPN and CDR2 as SVGIG (reference sequence). The CDR3 here is CAWSVGSSNQPQHF. The CDR3, as DNA: TGTGCCTGGAGTGTCGGTAGTTCCAATCAGCCCCAGCATTTT.

A single count supports this clone. The V gene is TRBV19, the J gene TRBJ1-1; 7 nucleotides align to TRBD1. CDR3 size: 15 residues. CDR1 and CDR2 from the germline V gene are LNHDA and SQIVND (reference sequence). With 5 bases clipped from V and 0 bases from J, the junction kept 6 bases outside the gene matches. The CDR3, as DNA: TGTGCCAGTAGTCGGGGACAGAGGGTGAACACTGAAGCTTTCTTT. It codes for CASSRGQRVNTEAFF.

This chain links TRBV2 with TRBJ1-2; tentative D call: TRBD1 (5 bases). This CDR3 comprises 13 residues. V lost 7 bases and J lost 4, with 13 bases in between. Germline CDR1 reads SNHLY; CDR2 reads FYNNEI. The CDR3, as DNA: TGTGCCAGCATCACAGGCCATCCCTATGGCTACACCTTC. Its translation is CASITGHPYGYTF.

The chain employs TRBV18 and TRBJ1-5; 8 bases fit TRBD1. Trimming removed 3 bases from V and 5 bases from J; junction bases left unmatched: 3. CDR1 is KGHSH, CDR2 LQKENI, per germline. The CDR3 has 14 amino acids. In DNA, the CDR3 is TGTGCCAGCTCACCCGGACAGGGCGATCAGCCCCAGCATTTT. The encoded protein is CASSPGQGDQPQHF.

V gene TRBV7-6 combines with J gene TRBJ2-5; 7 bases agree with TRBD2. This CDR3 is 18 amino acids long. Germline loops: CDR1 SGHVS, CDR2 FNYEAQ. The ends lost 5 bases at V and 4 bases at J; junction bases unmatched: 19. CDR3 bases: TGTGCCAGCAGCGTAGGGACTACTAAAACAATATTCGCAGAGACCCAGTACTTC. The encoded protein is CASSVGTTKTIFAETQYF.

The V call is TRBV7-9, the J call TRBJ1-5, with D possibly matching TRBD1 (6 bases). There are 17 residues in the CDR3. Per germline, CDR1 SEHNR and CDR2 FQNEAQ (reference sequence). V was shortened by 5 bases and J by 2 bases, with 19 bases between the two germline ends. This CDR3 is CASSPLEGGVRNQPQHF. CDR3 bases: TGTGCCAGCAGCCCATTAGAGGGGGGGGTGCGCAATCAGCCCCAGCATTTT.

The count of this clone is one. V and J are TRBV6-5 and TRBJ2-7, with D maybe TRBD2 (6 bases). The length of the CDR3 is 14 residues. V gave up 6 bases and J gave up 2 bases, with 14 bases separating them. The germline gives CDR1 MNHEY, CDR2 SVGAGI. DNA of the CDR3: TGTGCCAGCAGCCCCCTGGGGGGTACCTACGAGCAGTACTTC. Its translation is CASSPLGGTYEQYF.

V and J are TRBV7-8 and TRBJ1-4, with TRBD1 identical over 10 bases. V lost 7 bases to trimming and J lost 0 bases; unmatched junction nucleotides: 8. In germline, CDR1 is SGHVS, CDR2 FQNEAQ. The CDR3 consists of 17 residues. The CDR3 DNA sequence: TGTGCCAGCACCCTTGGGGGACAGGGGTCAACTAATGAAAAACTGTTTTTT. Its protein product is CASTLGGQGSTNEKLFF.

The chain uses TRBV11-2 and TRBJ2-3, with D tentatively TRBD2 (6 bases). The V end was cut by 10 bases, the J end by 4 bases, with 21 bases between. CDR3 length: 15 amino acids. Germline V gene sequence: CDR1 SGHAT, CDR2 FQNNGV. CDR3 bases: TGTGCCACCCGGTCAGTGAGGGGAGGTGCAGATACGCAGTATTTT. Its protein product is CATRSVRGGADTQYF.